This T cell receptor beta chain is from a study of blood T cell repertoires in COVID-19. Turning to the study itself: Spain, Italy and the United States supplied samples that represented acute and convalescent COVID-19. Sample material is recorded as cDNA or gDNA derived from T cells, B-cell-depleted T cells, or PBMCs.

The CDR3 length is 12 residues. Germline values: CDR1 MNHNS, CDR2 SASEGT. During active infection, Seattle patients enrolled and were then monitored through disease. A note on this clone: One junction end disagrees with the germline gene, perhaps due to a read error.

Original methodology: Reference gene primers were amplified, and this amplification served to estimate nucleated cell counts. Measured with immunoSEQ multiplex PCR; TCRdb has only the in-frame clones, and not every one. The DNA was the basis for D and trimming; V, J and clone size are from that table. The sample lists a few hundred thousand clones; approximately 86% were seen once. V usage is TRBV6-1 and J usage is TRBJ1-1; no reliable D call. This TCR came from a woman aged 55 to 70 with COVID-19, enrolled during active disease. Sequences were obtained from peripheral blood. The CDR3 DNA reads TGTGCCAGCAGGGAAGGGCACACTGAAGCTTTCTTT. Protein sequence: CASREGHTEAFF.